The 12 T cell receptor beta chains below all came from one sample that was sequenced in a study of cytomegalovirus exposure and HLA in healthy donors. Researchers ran the PCR with 60 Vbeta and 13 Jbeta primers. Measured with immunoSEQ multiplex PCR; TCRdb has only the in-frame clones, and not every one. The sample consists of tens of thousands of clones, roughly 80% of them appearing once. Sample: PBMCs. These receptors were collected from a man under 40 in good health and CMV-seronegative.

In this sample, this clone turned up once. In DNA, the CDR3 is TGTGCCAGCAGTTTACAGAGCGGGAGATCCTACAATGAGCAGTTCTTC. It is translated as CASSLQSGRSYNEQFF. The chain links TRBV28 to TRBJ2-1; 8 nucleotides match TRBD2. The CDR3 covers 16 residues. Germline V gives CDR1 MDHEN, CDR2 SYDVKM. V lost 2 bases to trimming and J lost 1 base; unmatched junction nucleotides: 4.

V and J are TRBV18 and TRBJ2-7; a weak D match, TRBD2 (6 bases). Trimming left V 5 bases short and J 2 bases short, with 10 bases between. Looked up from germline, CDR1 is KGHSH and CDR2 is LQKENI. CDR3 length: 13 residues. CDR3 residues: CASSGGTTYEQYF. For the CDR3, the DNA is TGTGCCAGCTCAGGGGGGACCACCTACGAGCAGTACTTC.

This clone was found a few times. This sequence joins TRBV18 and TRBJ2-7; possibly TRBD2 for D (5 bases). Trimming removed 2 bases from V and 4 bases from J, with 12 bases in between. Looked up from germline, CDR1 is KGHSH and CDR2 is LQKENI. The CDR3 spans 14 residues. DNA for the CDR3: TGTGCCAGCTCACCAACGACTACTCGATACGAGCAGTACTTC. Translating it yields CASSPTTTRYEQYF.

The chain is built from TRBV7-8 and TRBJ1-4; 7 bases map to TRBD1. The length of the CDR3 is 19 residues. CDR1 is SGHVS and CDR2 is FQNEAQ in the germline V gene. J lost 8 bases, V lost 5 bases, and 23 bases had no gene match. CDR3 loop: CASSPELGTGEEGGEKLFF. CDR3 bases: TGTGCCAGCAGCCCCGAGTTGGGAACAGGGGAAGAGGGTGGAGAAAAACTGTTTTTT.

The chain has TRBV6-1 and TRBJ1-5, with D possibly matching TRBD1 (6 bases). The CDR3 is 14 amino acids. Trimming pared 2 bases from V and 1 base from J, leaving 6 bases between. The V gene's germline CDR1 is MNHNS and CDR2 SASEGT. CDR3 sequence (DNA): TGTGCCAGCAGTGAACAGGGGAGCAATCAGCCCCAGCATTTT. Amino acid sequence: CASSEQGSNQPQHF.

This sequence joins TRBV2 and TRBJ2-7, with D maybe TRBD1 (6 bases). Germline V CDR1 and CDR2: SNHLY, FYNNEI. The CDR3 has 13 amino acids. The V end was cut by 5 bases, the J end by 2 bases, with 10 bases between. The DNA for the CDR3 is TGTGCCAGCAGTTTTCAGGGGACCTACGAGCAGTACTTC. It codes for CASSFQGTYEQYF.

The V and J genes are TRBV4-2 and TRBJ1-2, with 8 bases aligning to TRBD1. The CDR3 has 15 amino acids. The V and J ends lost 1 base and 6 bases, in that order; junction bases with no gene match: 7. Looked up from germline, CDR1 is LGHNA and CDR2 is YNFKEQ. CDR3 loop: CASSQVQDRAHGYTF. In DNA form, the CDR3 reads TGTGCCAGCAGCCAAGTTCAGGACAGGGCCCATGGCTACACCTTC.

This clone appeared a single time. This chain links TRBV7-9 with TRBJ2-5; TRBD2 matches at 13 bases. Germline V gives CDR1 SEHNR, CDR2 FQNEAQ (reference sequence). V lost 1 base to trimming and J lost 4 bases; unmatched junction nucleotides: 9. CDR3 size: 18 residues. CDR3 coding DNA: TGTGCCAGCAGCTTAGTACTTCGGACTAGCGGGAGAGGAGAGACCCAGTACTTC. Protein product: CASSLVLRTSGRGETQYF.

This sequence joins TRBV7-9 and TRBJ2-5; TRBD1 is a possible D gene (6 bases). V gave up 7 bases and J gave up 1 base, with 22 bases separating them. The CDR3 runs to 17 residues. Germline loops: CDR1 SEHNR, CDR2 FQNEAQ (reference sequence). The DNA for the CDR3 is TGTGCCAGCACCCAAGCCCGTGGGTCAGGGGTCCAAGAGACCCAGTACTTC. It is translated as CASTQARGSGVQETQYF.

The chain uses TRBV28 and TRBJ1-4; 8 nucleotides align to TRBD1. Germline CDR1 is MDHEN and CDR2 is SYDVKM. V was pared by 5 bases and J by 8 bases, with 7 bases of the junction left unmatched. This CDR3 comprises 14 residues. This CDR3 reads CASSATGEEEKLFF. The DNA of the CDR3 is TGTGCCAGCAGTGCGACAGGGGAGGAAGAAAAACTGTTTTTT.

This chain joins TRBV2 and TRBJ1-5; 7 nucleotides match TRBD1. CDR3 length: 14 amino acids. Trimming took 6 bases from V and 6 from J; bases not matched to a gene: 8. Germline lookup yields CDR1 SNHLY and CDR2 FYNNEI. The CDR3 DNA reads TGTGCCAGCAGCCCAGGGGGGTTTAGTCAGCCCCAGCATTTT. Protein sequence: CASSPGGFSQPQHF.

The chain links TRBV30 to TRBJ2-2, with TRBD1 matching 9 bases. The CDR3 spans 16 residues. V gave up 0 bases and J gave up 4 bases; unmatched junction bases: 6. Germline V lookup: CDR1 GTSNPN, CDR2 SVGIG (reference sequence). The CDR3: CAWSVVGQGGTGELFF. The CDR3 DNA sequence: TGTGCCTGGAGTGTAGTGGGACAGGGCGGCACCGGGGAGCTGTTTTTT.